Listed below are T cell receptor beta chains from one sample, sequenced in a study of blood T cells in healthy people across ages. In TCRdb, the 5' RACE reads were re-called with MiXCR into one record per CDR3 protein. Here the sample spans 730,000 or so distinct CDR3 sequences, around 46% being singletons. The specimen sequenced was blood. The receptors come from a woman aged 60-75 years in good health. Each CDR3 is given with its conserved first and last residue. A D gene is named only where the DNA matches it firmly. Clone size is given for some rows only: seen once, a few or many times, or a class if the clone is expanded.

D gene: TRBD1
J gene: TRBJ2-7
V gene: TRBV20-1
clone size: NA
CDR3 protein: CNASRGQFPYEQYF
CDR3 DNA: TGCAATGCTAGTAGGGGACAGTTCCCCTACGAGCAGTACTTC

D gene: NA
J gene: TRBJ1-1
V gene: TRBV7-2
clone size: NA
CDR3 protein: CASSFDRAMNTEAFF
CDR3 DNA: TGTGCCAGCAGCTTTGACAGAGCGATGAACACTGAAGCTTTCTTT

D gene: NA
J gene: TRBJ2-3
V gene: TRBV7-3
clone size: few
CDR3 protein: CASSLIGSSTDTQYF
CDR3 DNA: TGTGCCAGCAGCTTAATCGGCTCCAGCACAGATACGCAGTATTTT

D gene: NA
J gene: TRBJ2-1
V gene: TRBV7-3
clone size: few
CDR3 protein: CASSFQGNNEQFF
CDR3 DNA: TGTGCCAGCAGCTTCCAGGGAAACAATGAGCAGTTCTTC

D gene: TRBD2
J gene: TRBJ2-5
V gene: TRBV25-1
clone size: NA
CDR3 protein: CASSLSGGAWSQETQYF
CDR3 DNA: TGTGCCAGCAGTCTGAGCGGGGGGGCCTGGAGCCAAGAGACCCAGTACTTC

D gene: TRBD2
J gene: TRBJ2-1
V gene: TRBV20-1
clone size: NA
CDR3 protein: CSARDAGGHNEQFF
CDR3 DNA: TGCAGTGCTAGAGATGCGGGAGGCCACAATGAGCAGTTCTTC

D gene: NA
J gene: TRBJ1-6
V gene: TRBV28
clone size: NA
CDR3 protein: CASSLESFLHF
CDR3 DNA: TGTGCCAGCAGTTTAGAGAGTTTCCTCCACTTT

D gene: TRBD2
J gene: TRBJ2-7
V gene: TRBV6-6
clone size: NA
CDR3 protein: CASSTTIAAGETYEQYF
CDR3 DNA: TGTGCCAGCAGTACAACGATTGCGGCGGGAGAGACCTACGAGCAGTACTTC

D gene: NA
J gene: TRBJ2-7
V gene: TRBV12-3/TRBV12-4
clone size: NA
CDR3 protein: CASRYGLYEQYF
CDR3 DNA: TGTGCCAGCAGGTATGGTCTCTACGAGCAGTACTTC

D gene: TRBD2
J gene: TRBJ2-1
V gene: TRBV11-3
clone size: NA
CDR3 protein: CASSEGLAENNEQFF
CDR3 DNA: TGTGCCAGCAGCGAGGGACTAGCGGAAAACAATGAGCAGTTCTTC

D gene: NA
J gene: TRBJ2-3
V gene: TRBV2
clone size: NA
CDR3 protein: CASSEGMVYHTDTQYF
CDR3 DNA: TGTGCCAGCAGTGAAGGGATGGTCTATCACACAGATACGCAGTATTTT

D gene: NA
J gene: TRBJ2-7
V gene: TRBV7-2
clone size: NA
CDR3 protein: CASSRDALYNEQYF
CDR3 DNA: TGTGCCAGCAGCAGGGACGCCCTCTACAATGAGCAGTACTTC

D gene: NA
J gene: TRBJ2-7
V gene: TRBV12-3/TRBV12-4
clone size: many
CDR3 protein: CASSTGLRSYEQYF
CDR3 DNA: TGTGCCAGCAGTACGGGACTGCGCTCCTACGAGCAGTACTTC

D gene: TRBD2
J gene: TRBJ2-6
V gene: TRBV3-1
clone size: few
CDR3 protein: CASRRSGTSGTYGANVLTF
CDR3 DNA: TGTGCCAGCAGGCGCTCCGGGACTAGCGGGACGTATGGGGCCAACGTCCTGACTTTC

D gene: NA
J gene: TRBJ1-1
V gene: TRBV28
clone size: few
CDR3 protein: CASITPGTEAFF
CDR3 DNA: TGTGCCAGCATCACCCCGGGGACTGAAGCTTTCTTT

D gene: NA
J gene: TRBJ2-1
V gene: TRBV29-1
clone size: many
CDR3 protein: CSVAGVGGRNEQFF
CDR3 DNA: TGCAGCGTTGCCGGTGTAGGGGGTCGGAATGAGCAGTTCTTC

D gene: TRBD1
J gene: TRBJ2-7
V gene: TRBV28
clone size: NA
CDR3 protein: CASRQDRASSYTEQYF
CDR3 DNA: TGTGCCAGCAGGCAGGACAGGGCCAGCTCCTACACTGAGCAGTACTTC

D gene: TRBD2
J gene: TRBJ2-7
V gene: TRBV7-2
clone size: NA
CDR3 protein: CASSLTSGGYVSYEQYF
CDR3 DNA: TGTGCCAGCAGCTTGACTAGCGGGGGGTACGTCTCCTACGAGCAGTACTTC

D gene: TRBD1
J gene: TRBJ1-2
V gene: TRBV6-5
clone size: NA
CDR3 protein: CASSKGQEIYGYTF
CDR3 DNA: TGTGCCAGCAGTAAGGGACAGGAGATCTATGGCTACACCTTC

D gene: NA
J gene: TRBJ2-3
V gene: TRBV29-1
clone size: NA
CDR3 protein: CSVGAGTQAGDTQYF
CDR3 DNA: TGCAGCGTTGGCGCCGGAACCCAGGCGGGAGATACGCAGTATTTT

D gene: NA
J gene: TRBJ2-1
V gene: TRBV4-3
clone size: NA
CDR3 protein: CASSPSTEYNEQFF
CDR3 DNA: TGCGCCAGCAGCCCCTCGACAGAGTACAATGAGCAGTTCTTC

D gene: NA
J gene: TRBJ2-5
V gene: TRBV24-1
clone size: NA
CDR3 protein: CATSDPARRETQYF
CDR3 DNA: TGTGCCACCAGTGATCCCGCACGAAGGGAGACCCAGTACTTC

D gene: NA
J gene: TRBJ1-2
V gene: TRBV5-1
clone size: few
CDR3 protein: CASSSESHYGYTF
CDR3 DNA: TGCGCCAGCAGCTCCGAGAGTCACTATGGCTACACCTTC

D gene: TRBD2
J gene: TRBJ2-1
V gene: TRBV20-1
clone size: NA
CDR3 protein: CSAAATGTRNEQFF
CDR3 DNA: TGCAGTGCTGCCGCTACCGGGACTAGAAATGAGCAGTTCTTC

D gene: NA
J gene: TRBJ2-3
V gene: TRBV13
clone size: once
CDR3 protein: CASSLKGSTGTADTQYF
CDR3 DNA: TGTGCCAGCAGCTTAAAGGGGAGCACAGGCACAGCAGATACGCAGTATTTT

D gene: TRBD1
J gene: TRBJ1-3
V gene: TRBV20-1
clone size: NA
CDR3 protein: CSAPRRDRELNTIYF
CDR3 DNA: TGCAGTGCCCCTCGGCGGGACAGGGAGCTTAACACCATATATTTT

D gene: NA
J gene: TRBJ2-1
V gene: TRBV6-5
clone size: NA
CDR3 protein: CASSVGVGSYNEQFF
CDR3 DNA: TGTGCCAGCAGTGTGGGGGTAGGCTCCTACAATGAGCAGTTCTTC

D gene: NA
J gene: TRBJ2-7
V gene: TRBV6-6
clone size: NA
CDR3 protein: CASSYSQGNYEQYF
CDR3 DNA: TGTGCCAGCAGTTACTCACAGGGTAACTACGAGCAGTACTTC

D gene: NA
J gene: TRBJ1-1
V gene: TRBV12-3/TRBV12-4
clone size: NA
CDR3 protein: CASSCGAYTEAFF
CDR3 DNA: TGTGCCAGCAGTTGCGGGGCGTACACTGAAGCTTTCTTT

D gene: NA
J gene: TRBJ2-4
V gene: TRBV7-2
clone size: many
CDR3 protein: CASSLKRGTGSTQYF
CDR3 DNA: TGTGCCAGCAGCTTAAAGCGGGGGACAGGATCTACCCAGTACTTC

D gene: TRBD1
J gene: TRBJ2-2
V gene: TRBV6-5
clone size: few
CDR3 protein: CASSRLTGGPTGELFF
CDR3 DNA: TGTGCCAGCAGCCGACTAACAGGGGGCCCCACCGGGGAGCTGTTTTTT

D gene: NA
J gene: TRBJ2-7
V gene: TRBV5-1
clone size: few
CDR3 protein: CASSSGALNPYEQYF
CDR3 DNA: TGCGCCAGCAGCTCCGGCGCTCTAAACCCCTACGAGCAGTACTTC

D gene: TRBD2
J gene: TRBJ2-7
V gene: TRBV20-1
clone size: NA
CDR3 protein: CSAREAGGPPLGEQYF
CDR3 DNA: TGCAGTGCTAGAGAGGCGGGAGGGCCCCCTCTTGGCGAGCAGTACTTC

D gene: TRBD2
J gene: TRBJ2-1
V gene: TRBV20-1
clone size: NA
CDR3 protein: CSAWGMAGGPSNEQFF
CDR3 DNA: TGCAGTGCTTGGGGTATGGCGGGAGGGCCGAGCAATGAGCAGTTCTTC

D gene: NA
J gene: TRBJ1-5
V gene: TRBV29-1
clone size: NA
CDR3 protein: CSVGRELGQPQHF
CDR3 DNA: TGCAGCGTTGGAAGGGAATTAGGGCAGCCCCAGCATTTT

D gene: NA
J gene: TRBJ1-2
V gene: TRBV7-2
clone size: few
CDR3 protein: CASSLVGISGYTF
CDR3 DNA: TGTGCCAGCAGCTTAGTGGGAATCTCTGGCTACACCTTC

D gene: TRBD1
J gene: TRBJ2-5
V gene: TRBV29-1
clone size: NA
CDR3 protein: CSVWRTGPETQYF
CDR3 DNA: TGCAGCGTTTGGAGGACAGGGCCAGAGACCCAGTACTTC

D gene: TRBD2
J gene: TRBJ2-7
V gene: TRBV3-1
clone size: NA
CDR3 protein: CASSHSGGANNEQYF
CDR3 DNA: TGTGCCAGCAGCCACAGCGGGGGGGCGAACAATGAGCAGTACTTC

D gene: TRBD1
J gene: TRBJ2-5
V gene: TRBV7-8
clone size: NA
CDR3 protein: CASSLDFRDRGKETQYF
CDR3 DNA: TGTGCCAGCAGCTTAGATTTCCGGGACAGGGGTAAAGAGACCCAGTACTTC

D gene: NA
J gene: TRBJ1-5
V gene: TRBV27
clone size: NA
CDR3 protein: CASSPEFSNQPQHF
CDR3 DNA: TGTGCCAGCAGTCCCGAGTTTAGCAATCAGCCCCAGCATTTT

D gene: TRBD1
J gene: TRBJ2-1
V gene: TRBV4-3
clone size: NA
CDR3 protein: CASSQDQGALSPEQFF
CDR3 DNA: TGCGCCAGCAGCCAAGACCAGGGGGCTCTCTCCCCTGAGCAGTTCTTC

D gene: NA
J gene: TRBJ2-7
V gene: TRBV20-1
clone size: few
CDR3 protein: CSASSWGGAPYEQYF
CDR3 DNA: TGCAGTGCTAGCTCATGGGGCGGGGCCCCCTACGAGCAGTACTTC